This T cell receptor (beta chain) was identified during a study of blood T cell repertoires in COVID-19 (dated by TCRdb to the early 2020s). With respect to the entire study: ImmuneRACE Cohort 3 recovered participants were defined by two consecutive negative NP/OP PCR tests, healthcare professional clearance, or symptom resolution. Samples from collaborators originated in the United States, Italy and Spain and spanned both the acute and convalescent phases of COVID-19. The prospective study material was composed of cDNA or gDNA derived from T cells, B-cell-depleted T cells, or PBMCs. The dataset comprised deeply sampled blood TCRbeta repertoires from subjects exposed to, actively infected with, or recovered from COVID-19. A freely available public database, intended as a resource for researchers studying the immune response to SARS-CoV-2, is where the repertoires were released. Samples came from the ongoing ImmuneRACE study (first 160 participants) plus 1,254 subjects from 6 global collaborators. Sample metadata almost always included a de-identified subject ID, COVID-19 status, age in years and sex. HLA class I and class II types, where available, came from metadata supplied by the sample provider rather than from assay-based typing.

In the prospective study, participants were about 18 to 95 years old, resided in 24 geographic areas of the United States, and were enrolled through a virtual design. In the prospective study, cohorts were assigned on the basis of participant-reported clinical history obtained from a screening survey and a study questionnaire. In the prospective study, whole blood, serum and a nasopharyngeal or oropharyngeal swab were collected from each participant by mobile phlebotomists. Over an approximately 2-month period, participants in the prospective study had the option of providing additional blood draws and questionnaires. Before DNA extraction, prospective study blood samples were shipped either frozen or at room temperature. On this clone: Its antigen remains undetermined. Base qualities are not recorded, but no much larger clone differs from it by a single base.

TCRbeta CDR3 regions were amplified from genomic DNA by means of the immunoSEQ Assay, a bias-controlled multiplex PCR. In the authors' own workflow: The number of nucleated cells in each sample was estimated by amplification of reference gene primers within the assay. To quantify the absolute abundance of each unique TCRbeta CDR3 rearrangement, sequence reads were collapsed and filtered. Productive Simpson clonality was computed per sample as the square root of Simpson's diversity index over productive rearrangements. TCRdb retrieved this table from immuneACCESS and kept in-frame rearrangements only. Not all clones are present; in checked studies, unresolved V genes account for under half, and no reason is known for the remainder. That table supplies the V and J calls and clone size; D and trimming were determined from the DNA. In this sample the table shows fewer than 250,000 clones, around 87% of which occur a single time. 5.5% to 8.5% of the sample comes from the top ten.

Here is what the overall study found, with its caveats: How much clinical and demographic metadata was included differed by source and by participant, and the metadata was provided uncurated.

The CDR3 spans 17 residues, from the cysteine through the phenylalanine. The CDR3 DNA has 51 bases and is translated from base 1. The germline V gene (reference sequence) sets CDR1 to MNHEY and CDR2 to SMNVEV. V has 6 bases trimmed and J has 4 bases trimmed; junction bases matching no gene number 11. The chain employs TRBV27 and TRBJ2-1; 11 nucleotides in the junction match TRBD2. The sequence was collected from a young man in a cohort exposed to, infected with or recovered from COVID-19 (not recorded which). The specimen was PBMCs or T cells enriched from blood (not recorded which). The DNA sequence reads TGTGCCAGCAGCCAACGAACTAGCGGGAGCCTTTACAATGAGCAGTTCTTC. Its protein is CASSQRTSGSLYNEQFF.